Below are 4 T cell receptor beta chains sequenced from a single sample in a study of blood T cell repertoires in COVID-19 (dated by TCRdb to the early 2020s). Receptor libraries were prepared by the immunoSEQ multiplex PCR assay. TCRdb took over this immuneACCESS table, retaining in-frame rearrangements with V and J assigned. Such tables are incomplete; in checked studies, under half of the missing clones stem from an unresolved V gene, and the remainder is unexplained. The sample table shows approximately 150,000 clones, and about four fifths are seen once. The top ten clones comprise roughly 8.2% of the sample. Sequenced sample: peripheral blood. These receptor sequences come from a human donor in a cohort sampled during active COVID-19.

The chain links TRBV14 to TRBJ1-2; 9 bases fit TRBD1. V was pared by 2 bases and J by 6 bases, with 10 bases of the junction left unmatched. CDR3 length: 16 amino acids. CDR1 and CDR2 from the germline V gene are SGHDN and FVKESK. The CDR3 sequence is CASSQRPRTGANGYTF. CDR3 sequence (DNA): TGTGCCAGCAGCCAAAGGCCTCGGACAGGGGCGAATGGCTACACCTTC.

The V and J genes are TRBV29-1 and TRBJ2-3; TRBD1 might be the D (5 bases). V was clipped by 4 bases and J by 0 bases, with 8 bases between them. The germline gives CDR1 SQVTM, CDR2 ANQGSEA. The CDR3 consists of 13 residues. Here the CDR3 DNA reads TGCAGCGTTGTGGGGCAAAGCACAGATACGCAGTATTTT. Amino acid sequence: CSVVGQSTDTQYF.

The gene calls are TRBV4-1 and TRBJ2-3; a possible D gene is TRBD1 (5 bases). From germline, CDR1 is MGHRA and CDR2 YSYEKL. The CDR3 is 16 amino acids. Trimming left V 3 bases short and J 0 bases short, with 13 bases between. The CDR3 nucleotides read TGCGCCAGCAGCCACACAGGAGCCCCTAGCACAGATACGCAGTATTTT. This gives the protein CASSHTGAPSTDTQYF.

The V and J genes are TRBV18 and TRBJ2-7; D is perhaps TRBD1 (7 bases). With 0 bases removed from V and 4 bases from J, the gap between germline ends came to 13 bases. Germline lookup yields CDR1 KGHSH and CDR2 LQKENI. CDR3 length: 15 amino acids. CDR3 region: CASSPPTGTGYEQYF. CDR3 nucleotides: TGTGCCAGCTCACCACCGACAGGGACTGGGTACGAGCAGTACTTC.